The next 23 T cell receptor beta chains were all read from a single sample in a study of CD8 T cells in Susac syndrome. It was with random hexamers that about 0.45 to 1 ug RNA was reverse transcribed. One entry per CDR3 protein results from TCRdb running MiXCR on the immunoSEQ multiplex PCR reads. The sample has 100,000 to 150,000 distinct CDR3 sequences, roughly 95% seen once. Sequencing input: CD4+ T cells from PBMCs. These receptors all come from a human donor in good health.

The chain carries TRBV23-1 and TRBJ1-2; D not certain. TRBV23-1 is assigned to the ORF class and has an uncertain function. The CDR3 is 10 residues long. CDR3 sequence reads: CVRALYGYTF. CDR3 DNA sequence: TGCGTCCGTGCGCTCTATGGCTACACCTTC.

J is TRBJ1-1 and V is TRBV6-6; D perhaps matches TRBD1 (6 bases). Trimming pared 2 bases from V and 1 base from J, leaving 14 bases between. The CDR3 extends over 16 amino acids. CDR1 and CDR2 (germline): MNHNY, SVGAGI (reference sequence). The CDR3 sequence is CASSYPQGQSNTEAFF. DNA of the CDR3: TGTGCCAGCAGTTACCCCCAAGGACAGTCGAACACTGAAGCTTTCTTT.

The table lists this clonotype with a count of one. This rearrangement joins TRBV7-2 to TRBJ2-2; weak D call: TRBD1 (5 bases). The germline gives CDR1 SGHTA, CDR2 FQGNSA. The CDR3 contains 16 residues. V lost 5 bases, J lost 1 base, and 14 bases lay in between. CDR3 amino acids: CASSPTFTGNTGELFF. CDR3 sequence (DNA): TGTGCCAGCAGCCCCACCTTCACAGGGAACACCGGGGAGCTGTTTTTT.

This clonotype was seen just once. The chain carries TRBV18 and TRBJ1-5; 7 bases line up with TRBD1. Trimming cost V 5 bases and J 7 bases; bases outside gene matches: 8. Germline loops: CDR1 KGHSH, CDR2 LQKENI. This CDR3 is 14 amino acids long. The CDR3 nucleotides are TGTGCCAGCTCAGGAACAGGGGTAGGGCAGCCCCAGCATTTT. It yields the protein CASSGTGVGQPQHF.

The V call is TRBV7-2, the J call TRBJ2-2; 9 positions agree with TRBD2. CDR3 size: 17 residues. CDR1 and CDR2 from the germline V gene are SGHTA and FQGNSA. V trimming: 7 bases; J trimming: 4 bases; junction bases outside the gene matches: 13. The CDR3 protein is CASIRRAGGTGTGELFF. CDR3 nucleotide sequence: TGTGCCAGCATCCGCCGAGCGGGAGGAACGGGCACCGGGGAGCTGTTTTTT.

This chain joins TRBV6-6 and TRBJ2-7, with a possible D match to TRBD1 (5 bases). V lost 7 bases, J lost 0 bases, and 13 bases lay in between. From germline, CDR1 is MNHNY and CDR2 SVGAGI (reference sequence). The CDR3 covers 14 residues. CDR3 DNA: TGTGCCAGCACCCCCCGGACATCCTCCTACGAGCAGTACTTC. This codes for CASTPRTSSYEQYF.

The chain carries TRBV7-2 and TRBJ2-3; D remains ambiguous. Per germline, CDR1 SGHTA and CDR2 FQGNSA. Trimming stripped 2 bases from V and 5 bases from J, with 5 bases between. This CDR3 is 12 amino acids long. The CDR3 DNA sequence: TGTGCCAGCAGCTTAAACAGAGATACGCAGTATTTT. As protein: CASSLNRDTQYF.

The CDR3 bases are TGTGCCAGCAGCGGGAGGGCGGGTGCAGATACGCAGTATTTT. This translates into CASSGRAGADTQYF. This chain links TRBV7-2 with TRBJ2-3; the match to TRBD2 covers 7 bases. With V trimmed by 5 bases and J by 4 bases, 6 bases remained unmatched. Germline lookup yields CDR1 SGHTA and CDR2 FQGNSA. The CDR3 totals 14 residues. The variable domain in full, completed from reference TRBV7-2 and TRBJ2-3, reads GAGVSQSPSNKVTEKGKDVELRCDPISGHTALYWYRQSLGQGLEFLIYFQGNSAPDKSGLPSDRFSAERTGGSVSTLTIQRTQQEDSAVYLCASSGRAGADTQYFGPGTRLTVL.

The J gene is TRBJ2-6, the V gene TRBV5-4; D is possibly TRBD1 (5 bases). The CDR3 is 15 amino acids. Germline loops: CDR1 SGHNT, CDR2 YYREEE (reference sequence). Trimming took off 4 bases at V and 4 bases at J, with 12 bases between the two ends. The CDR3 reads CASSIRGTGANVLTF. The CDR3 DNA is TGTGCCAGCAGCATTAGGGGAACCGGGGCCAACGTCCTGACTTTC. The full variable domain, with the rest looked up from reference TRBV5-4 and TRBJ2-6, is ETGVTQSPTHLIKTRGQQVTLRCSSQSGHNTVSWYQQALGQGPQFIFQYYREEENGRGNFPPRFSGLQFPNYSSELNVNALELDDSALYLCASSIRGTGANVLTFGAGSRLTVL.

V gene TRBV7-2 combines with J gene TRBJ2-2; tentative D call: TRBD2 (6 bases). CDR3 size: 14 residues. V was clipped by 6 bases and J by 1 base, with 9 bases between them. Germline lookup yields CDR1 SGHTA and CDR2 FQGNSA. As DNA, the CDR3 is TGTGCCAGCAGTAGGGGAGGGAACACCGGGGAGCTGTTTTTT. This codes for CASSRGGNTGELFF.

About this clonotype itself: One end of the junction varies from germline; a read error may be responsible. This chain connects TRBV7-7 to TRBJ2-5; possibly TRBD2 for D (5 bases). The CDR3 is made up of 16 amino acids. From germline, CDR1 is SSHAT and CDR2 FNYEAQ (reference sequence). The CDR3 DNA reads TGTGCTAGCAGCTTAGAAGGCGGACTTGCCCAAGAGACCCAGTACTTC. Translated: CASSLEGGLAQETQYF.

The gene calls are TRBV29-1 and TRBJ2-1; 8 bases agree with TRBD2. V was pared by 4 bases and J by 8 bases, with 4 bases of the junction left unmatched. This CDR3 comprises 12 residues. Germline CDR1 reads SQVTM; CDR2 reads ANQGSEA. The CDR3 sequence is CSVAWTSYEQFF. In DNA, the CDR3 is TGCAGCGTTGCGTGGACTAGCTATGAGCAGTTCTTC.

CDR3 loop: CASSLGGRTEAFF. The CDR3 bases are TGTGCCAGCAGCTTAGGGGGGCGAACTGAAGCTTTCTTT. This chain connects TRBV7-2 to TRBJ1-1; D is perhaps TRBD1 (6 bases). Trimming left V 1 base short and J 5 bases short, with 8 bases between. The germline gives CDR1 SGHTA, CDR2 FQGNSA. This CDR3 comprises 13 residues.

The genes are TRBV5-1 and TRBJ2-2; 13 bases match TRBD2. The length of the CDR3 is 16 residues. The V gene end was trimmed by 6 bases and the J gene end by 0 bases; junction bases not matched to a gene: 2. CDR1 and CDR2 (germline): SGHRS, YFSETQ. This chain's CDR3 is CASKGLAGTNTGELFF. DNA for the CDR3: TGCGCCAGCAAGGGACTAGCGGGAACGAACACCGGGGAGCTGTTTTTT.

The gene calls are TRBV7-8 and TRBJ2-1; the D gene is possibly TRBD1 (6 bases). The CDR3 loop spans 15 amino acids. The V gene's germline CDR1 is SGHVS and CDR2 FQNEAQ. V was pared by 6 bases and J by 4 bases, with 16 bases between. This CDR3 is CASSSQGGIYNEQFF. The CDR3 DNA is TGTGCCAGCAGTTCCCAAGGGGGAATTTACAATGAGCAGTTCTTC.

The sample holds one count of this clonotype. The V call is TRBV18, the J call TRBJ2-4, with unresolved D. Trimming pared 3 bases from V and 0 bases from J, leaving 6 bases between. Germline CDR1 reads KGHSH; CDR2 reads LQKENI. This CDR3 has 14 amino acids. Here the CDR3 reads CASSPAIAKNIQYF. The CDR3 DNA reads TGTGCCAGCTCACCGGCTATAGCCAAAAACATTCAGTACTTC.

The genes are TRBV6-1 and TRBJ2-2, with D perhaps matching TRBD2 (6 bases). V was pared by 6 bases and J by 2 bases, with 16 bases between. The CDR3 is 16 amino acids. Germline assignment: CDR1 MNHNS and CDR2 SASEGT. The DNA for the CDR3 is TGTGCCAGCAGAATGGCAGCGGGCGCTAACACCGGGGAGCTGTTTTTT. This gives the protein CASRMAAGANTGELFF.

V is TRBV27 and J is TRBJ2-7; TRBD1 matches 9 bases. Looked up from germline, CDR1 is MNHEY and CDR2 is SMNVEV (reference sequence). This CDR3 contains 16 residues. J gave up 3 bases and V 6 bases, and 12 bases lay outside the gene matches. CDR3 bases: TGTGCCAGCAGACCTCATCGGACAGGGGCTCTCTACGAGCAGTACTTC. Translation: CASRPHRTGALYEQYF.

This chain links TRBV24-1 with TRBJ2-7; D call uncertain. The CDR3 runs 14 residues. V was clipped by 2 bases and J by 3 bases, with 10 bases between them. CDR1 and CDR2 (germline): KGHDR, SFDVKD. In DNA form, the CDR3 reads TGTGCCACCAGTGATTCAAATATGAACTACGAGCAGTACTTC. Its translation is CATSDSNMNYEQYF.

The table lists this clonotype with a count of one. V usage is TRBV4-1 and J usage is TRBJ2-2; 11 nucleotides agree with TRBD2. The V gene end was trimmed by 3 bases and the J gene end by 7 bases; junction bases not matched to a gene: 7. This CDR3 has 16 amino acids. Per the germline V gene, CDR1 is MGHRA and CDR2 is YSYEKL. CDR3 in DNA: TGCGCCAGCAGCCAGGGGCTAGCGGGAGGATTCGGGGAGCTGTTTTTT. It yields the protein CASSQGLAGGFGELFF.

This chain's CDR3 is CASSPGRLNTEAFF. CDR3 nucleotide sequence: TGTGCCAGCAGCCCCGGACGGTTGAACACTGAAGCTTTCTTT. The chain links TRBV7-9 to TRBJ1-1; D unclear. CDR3 size: 14 residues. The germline V gene encodes CDR1 SEHNR and CDR2 FQNEAQ (reference sequence). Trimming removed 5 bases at V and 0 bases at J, with 10 bases between. Using reference TRBV7-9 and TRBJ1-1 for the parts outside the CDR3, the full variable domain is DTGVSQNPRHKITKRGQNVTFRCDPISEHNRLYWYRQTLGQGPEFLTYFQNEAQLEKSRLLSDRFSAERPKGSFSTLEIQRTEQGDSAMYLCASSPGRLNTEAFFGQGTRLTVV.

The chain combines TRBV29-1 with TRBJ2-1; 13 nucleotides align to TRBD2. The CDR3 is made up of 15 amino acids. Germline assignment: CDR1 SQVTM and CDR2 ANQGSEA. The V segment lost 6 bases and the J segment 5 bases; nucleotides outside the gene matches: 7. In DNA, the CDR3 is TGCAGCGTCCGGACTAGCGGGAGATTGGACAATGAGCAGTTCTTC. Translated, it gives CSVRTSGRLDNEQFF.

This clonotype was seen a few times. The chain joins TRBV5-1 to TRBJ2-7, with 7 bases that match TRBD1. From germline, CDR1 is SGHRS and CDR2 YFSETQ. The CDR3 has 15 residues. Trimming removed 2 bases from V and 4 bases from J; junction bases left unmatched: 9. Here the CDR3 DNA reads TGCGCCAGCAGCTTATTCTCGGGACAGAAATACGAGCAGTACTTC. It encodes CASSLFSGQKYEQYF.